The source of this T cell receptor beta chain is a study of T-cell reconstitution after alpha-beta-depleted transplantation in children. CDR3 length equals 14 residues. Germline V gene lookup returns CDR1 MNHEY and CDR2 SMNVEV (reference sequence). Trimming took off 6 bases at V and 6 bases at J, with 17 bases between the two ends. This sample's TCRbeta library carried unique molecular identifier barcodes. Each CDR3 protein is one row after TCRdb ran MiXCR on the PCR reads. The table includes some 550,000 distinct CDR3 sequences, around 18% detected once. This TCR derives from a human donor who donated a stem cell graft to a child with acute lymphoblastic leukemia. Specimen: PBMCs from the stem cell graft donor, collected from the stem cell graft. V usage is TRBV27 and J usage is TRBJ1-2; weak D call: TRBD1 (5 bases). CDR3: CASSLGGWGNGYTF. The CDR3 DNA reads as TGTGCCAGCAGCCTCGGCGGCTGGGGGAATGGCTACACCTTC.